This T cell receptor beta chain was profiled in a study of cytomegalovirus exposure and HLA in healthy donors. Study-level results: CMV serostatus was the only immune exposure information that was available. The study reported that TCR beta sequences accurately predicted HLA-A and HLA-B alleles in most subjects. CMV antigen specificity was confirmed in vitro for a few CMV-associated chains.

The study ran its PCR with 60 Vbeta and 13 Jbeta primers. The protocol was immunoSEQ multiplex PCR, while the TCRdb copy is restricted to in-frame clones and leaves out a portion. In all, the sample yields about 53,000 clones. Trimming pared 4 bases from V and 2 bases from J, leaving 10 bases between. Germline V gene sequence: CDR1 MNHNS, CDR2 SASEGT. CDR3 length: 14 amino acids. As to this clone: Its antigen is not known.

The sample taken for sequencing was PBMCs. This receptor was identified in a man between 18 and 29 years old in good health and CMV-seropositive. This chain links TRBV6-1 with TRBJ2-3; tentatively, D is TRBD1 (6 bases). The CDR3 DNA reads as TGTGCCAGCAGTGTTGACAGGCCCACAGATACGCAGTATTTT. This sequence encodes CASSVDRPTDTQYF.